Listed below are T cell receptor beta chains from one sample, sequenced in a study of T cells after yellow fever vaccination. TCRdb re-derived calls from the 5' RACE reads in MiXCR, one entry per CDR3 protein. Of just under 600,000 distinct CDR3 sequences in the sample, about 13% are singletons; the top ten hold roughly 13%. The source was PBMCs, collected on the day of the yellow fever booster vaccination. These receptor sequences come from a man aged 25 to 40 who received the YFV17D yellow fever vaccine. Each CDR3 is given with its conserved first and last residue. The order of the fields is V gene, clone size, J gene, D gene, CDR3 protein, CDR3 DNA. A D gene is named only where the DNA matches it firmly. Clone sizes are given selectively: once, few, many, or a class where the clone is expanded.

>TRBV20-1|-|TRBJ2-7|-
CSARDKRRTLEQYF
TGCAGTGCTAGAGATAAGCGCAGGACTCTCGAGCAGTACTTC
>TRBV12-3/TRBV12-4|-|TRBJ2-1|-
CASSLVLRHQSHNEQFF
TGTGCCAGCAGTTTAGTCCTGAGACACCAGTCCCACAATGAGCAGTTCTTC
>TRBV24-1|-|TRBJ2-5|-
CATSDGGHNQETQYF
TGTGCCACCAGTGACGGGGGACATAACCAAGAGACCCAGTACTTC
>TRBV5-1|few|TRBJ2-2|-
CASNRDWLNTGELFF
TGCGCCAGCAACCGGGACTGGCTGAACACCGGGGAGCTGTTTTTT
>TRBV28|-|TRBJ2-1|-
CANLGPTIPNEQFF
TGTGCCAACCTCGGGCCAACAATCCCCAATGAGCAGTTCTTC
>TRBV11-2|once|TRBJ2-6|TRBD2
CASSLTGLAASGANVLTF
TGTGCCAGCAGCTTGACAGGACTAGCGGCCTCTGGGGCCAACGTCCTGACTTTC
>TRBV27|-|TRBJ2-7|TRBD2
CASSFVRAGGPYEQYF
TGTGCCAGCAGTTTTGTTCGGGCGGGAGGGCCTTACGAGCAGTACTTC
>TRBV27|-|TRBJ2-2|-
CASSTPGLTGELFF
TGTGCCAGCAGTACCCCGGGCCTCACCGGGGAGCTGTTTTTT
>TRBV20-1|few|TRBJ2-3|TRBD1
CSARDLVRGSDTQYF
TGCAGTGCTAGAGATCTGGTCAGGGGGTCAGATACGCAGTATTTT
>TRBV28|-|TRBJ1-1|-
CASIQGYTEAFF
TGTGCCAGTATTCAGGGTTACACTGAAGCTTTCTTT
>TRBV10-1|few|TRBJ2-1|TRBD1
CASSPAGTDNEQFF
TGCGCCAGCAGCCCTGCCGGGACAGACAATGAGCAGTTCTTC
>TRBV12-3/TRBV12-4|-|TRBJ2-1|-
CASTFPDPLWGRSEQFF
TGTGCCAGCACCTTCCCCGATCCCTTGTGGGGCAGGAGTGAGCAGTTCTTC
>TRBV5-1|-|TRBJ1-2|-
CASSLGGVYGYTF
TGCGCCAGCAGCTTGGGCGGAGTCTATGGCTACACCTTC
>TRBV12-3/TRBV12-4|few|TRBJ2-4|-
CATRGGSNIQYF
TGTGCCACCCGCGGAGGGTCGAACATTCAGTACTTC
>TRBV5-1|few|TRBJ2-1|TRBD1
CASSLTGGNNEQFF
TGCGCCAGCAGCTTGACAGGGGGGAACAATGAGCAGTTCTTC
>TRBV5-1|few|TRBJ2-3|TRBD2
CASSLEGSGRRSDTQYF
TGCGCCAGCAGCTTGGAGGGTAGCGGGAGAAGATCAGATACGCAGTATTTT
>TRBV10-3|-|TRBJ2-2|TRBD1
CAISRLVTGGGTGELFF
TGTGCCATCAGTCGACTGGTGACAGGGGGCGGCACCGGGGAGCTGTTTTTT
>TRBV20-1|-|TRBJ2-7|-
CSARDLLYEQYF
TGCAGTGCTAGAGATCTTCTCTACGAGCAGTACTTC
>TRBV27|few|TRBJ2-5|TRBD2
CASSFSPSGVETQYF
TGTGCCAGCAGTTTCTCCCCTAGCGGGGTCGAGACCCAGTACTTC
>TRBV15|-|TRBJ2-7|TRBD2
CATSRGSGAGVEQYF
TGTGCCACCAGCAGAGGTTCTGGGGCGGGAGTCGAGCAGTACTTC
>TRBV15|-|TRBJ2-7|TRBD2
CATRTSGRSYEQYF
TGTGCCACCAGAACTAGCGGGAGGTCCTACGAGCAGTACTTC
>TRBV5-8|few|TRBJ2-7|TRBD1
CASSLGQGWYEQYF
TGTGCCAGCAGCTTGGGACAGGGTTGGTACGAGCAGTACTTC
>TRBV19|-|TRBJ1-1|-
CASSIDYRQPNTEAFF
TGTGCCAGTAGTATAGACTATCGACAGCCGAACACTGAAGCTTTCTTT
>TRBV12-3/TRBV12-4|-|TRBJ1-5|-
CASSFTGTNQPQHF
TGTGCCAGCAGTTTCACAGGGACAAATCAGCCCCAGCATTTT
>TRBV20-1|-|TRBJ2-7|TRBD2
CSAAGASYEQYF
TGCAGTGCTGCGGGAGCGTCCTACGAGCAGTACTTC
>TRBV18|-|TRBJ1-1|-
CASSPLLGSEAFF
TGTGCCAGCTCACCACTCTTAGGATCTGAAGCTTTCTTT
>TRBV5-8|few|TRBJ2-1|TRBD2
CASSSNRGLAGGNEQFF
TGTGCCAGCAGCTCAAACCGGGGACTAGCGGGAGGAAATGAGCAGTTCTTC
>TRBV6-2/TRBV6-3|-|TRBJ2-7|-
CASRPTFYEQYF
TGTGCCAGCAGACCTACCTTCTACGAGCAGTACTTC
>TRBV7-9|few|TRBJ1-2|-
CASSLTGPGAYGYTF
TGTGCCAGCAGCTTAACCGGCCCAGGGGCCTATGGCTACACCTTC
>TRBV20-1|-|TRBJ1-2|-
CSAVTGGYGYTF
TGCAGTGCTGTGACAGGTGGATATGGCTACACCTTC
>TRBV6-1|-|TRBJ2-7|-
CASMGRVTAYEQYF
TGTGCCAGCATGGGACGGGTTACCGCCTACGAGCAGTACTTC
>TRBV20-1|-|TRBJ2-3|-
CSASGPRDHTDTQYF
TGCAGTGCTAGCGGACCGCGGGACCACACAGATACGCAGTATTTT
>TRBV20-1|few|TRBJ2-2|-
CSARVGGTGELFF
TGCAGTGCTAGAGTTGGGGGTACCGGGGAGCTGTTTTTT
>TRBV6-6|-|TRBJ1-6|-
CASRSRSLLPLHF
TGTGCCAGCAGATCTCGCAGCCTTCTACCCCTCCACTTT
>TRBV20-1|few|TRBJ2-6|TRBD2
CSAQPLEREKTGANVLTF
TGCAGTGCCCAACCTTTGGAGCGGGAGAAGACTGGGGCCAACGTCCTGACTTTC
>TRBV29-1|-|TRBJ1-1|-
CSVVRRLNTEAFF
TGCAGCGTTGTCAGACGGCTGAACACTGAAGCTTTCTTT
>TRBV11-2|few|TRBJ2-1|-
CASSLGPGWEQFF
TGTGCCAGCAGCTTAGGCCCGGGTTGGGAGCAGTTCTTC
>TRBV6-1|-|TRBJ1-3|TRBD1
CASSSPGTGGNTIYF
TGTGCCAGCAGCTCCCCTGGGACAGGGGGAAACACCATATATTTT
>TRBV10-2|few|TRBJ1-2|-
CASSDIRQGYGYTF
TGCGCCAGCAGTGATATAAGGCAGGGGTATGGCTACACCTTC
>TRBV7-6|-|TRBJ2-1|-
CASSPYEQFF
TGTGCCAGCAGCCCCTATGAGCAGTTCTTC
>TRBV7-9|-|TRBJ1-1|-
CASSSGEGRAFF
TGTGCCAGCAGCTCAGGAGAGGGTCGGGCTTTCTTT
>TRBV29-1|-|TRBJ1-2|-
CSVGEDYGYTF
TGCAGCGTTGGTGAGGACTATGGCTACACCTTC
>TRBV28|few|TRBJ2-7|-
CASNPLLPTYEQYF
TGTGCCAGCAATCCTCTACTTCCGACCTACGAGCAGTACTTC
>TRBV21-1|few|TRBJ2-5|-
CASSTRQGAYYQETQYF
TGTGCCAGCAGCACCCGACAGGGGGCCTACTACCAAGAGACCCAGTACTTC
>TRBV20-1|few|TRBJ2-3|TRBD2
CSARRTSGRATDTQYF
TGCAGTGCTAGACGGACTAGCGGGAGGGCCACAGATACGCAGTATTTT
>TRBV12-3/TRBV12-4|-|TRBJ2-7|TRBD2
CASSPTGGLGTYEQYF
TGTGCCAGCAGCCCCACTGGGGGACTAGGGACCTACGAGCAGTACTTC
>TRBV7-9|-|TRBJ2-1|-
CASSLEPTGTSYNEQFF
TGTGCCAGCAGCTTAGAACCCACAGGGACCTCCTACAATGAGCAGTTCTTC
>TRBV19|few|TRBJ1-5|TRBD1
CASSRARDRGHQPQHF
TGTGCCAGTAGTAGGGCCAGGGACAGGGGGCATCAGCCCCAGCATTTT
>TRBV6-2/TRBV6-3|-|TRBJ1-1|TRBD1
CASRQGTVNTEAFF
TGTGCCAGCAGACAAGGGACAGTGAACACTGAAGCTTTCTTT
>TRBV29-1|-|TRBJ2-7|TRBD1
CSVKAGTGFIGQYF
TGCAGCGTTAAGGCGGGGACAGGGTTTATCGGGCAGTACTTC
>TRBV21-1|few|TRBJ2-3|-
CASSKLLGGTQGTDTQYF
TGTGCCAGCAGCAAATTGCTAGGGGGGACCCAAGGCACAGATACGCAGTATTTT
>TRBV4-3|-|TRBJ2-5|TRBD2
CASSPQRDYGETQYF
TGCGCCAGCAGCCCCCAACGGGACTATGGCGAGACCCAGTACTTC
>TRBV15|-|TRBJ2-3|TRBD2
CATSRLAGAQDTQYF
TGTGCCACCAGCCGTCTAGCGGGAGCACAGGATACGCAGTATTTT